This paragraph reports one TCR beta chain. This sample stems from a study of blood T cell repertoires in COVID-19. The overall study: Italy, Spain and the United States were the sources of the convalescent and acute COVID-19 samples. From T cells, B-cell-depleted T cells, or PBMCs came the material, which was cDNA or gDNA.

In the study's own analysis: Reference gene primer amplification in the assay estimated nucleated cell counts. TCRdb's table, derived via immunoSEQ multiplex PCR, lists solely in-frame clones and lacks some. V and J calls and clone size are copied from that table; D and trimming were computed from the DNA. Among a few hundred thousand clones listed, around 87% were seen once. The CDR3 consists of 13 residues. J lost 6 bases, V lost 5 bases, and 3 bases had no gene match. This clonotype originated in a man aged 18 to 30 with active or convalescent COVID-19. V usage is TRBV12-3 or TRBV12-4 and J usage is TRBJ1-2; 10 bases line up with TRBD1. The sequencing sample was made of peripheral blood. As DNA, the CDR3 is TGTGCCAGCAGTATTGGGACAGGGGATGGCTACACCTTC. Residues: CASSIGTGDGYTF.